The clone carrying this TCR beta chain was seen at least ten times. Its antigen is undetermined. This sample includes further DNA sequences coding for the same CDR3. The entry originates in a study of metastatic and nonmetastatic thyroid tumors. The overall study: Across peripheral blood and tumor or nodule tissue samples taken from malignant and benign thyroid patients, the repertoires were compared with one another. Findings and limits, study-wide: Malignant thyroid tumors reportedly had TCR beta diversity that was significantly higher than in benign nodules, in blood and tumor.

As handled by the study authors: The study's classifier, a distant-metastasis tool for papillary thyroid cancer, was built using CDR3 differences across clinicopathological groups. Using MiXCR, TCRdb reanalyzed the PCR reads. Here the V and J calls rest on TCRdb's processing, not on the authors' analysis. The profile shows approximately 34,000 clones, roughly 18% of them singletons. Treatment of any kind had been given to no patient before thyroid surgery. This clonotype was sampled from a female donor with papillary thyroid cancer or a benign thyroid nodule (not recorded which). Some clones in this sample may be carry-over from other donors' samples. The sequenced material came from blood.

CDR3 region: CASSKQGAGNTEAFF. The DNA of the CDR3 is TGTGCCAGCAGCAAACAGGGGGCGGGGAACACTGAAGCTTTCTTT. The gene calls are TRBV2 and TRBJ1-1; 9 bases are a match to TRBD1. V lost 6 bases and J lost 1; bases outside the gene matches: 6. Per the germline V gene, CDR1 is SNHLY and CDR2 is FYNNEI. CDR3 length: 15 amino acids.